These T cell receptor beta chains were read from a single sample in a study of T-cell memory formation after mild COVID-19. TCRdb reanalysed the 5' RACE reads using MiXCR and keeps one entry per CDR3 protein. In the table there are around 110,000 distinct CDR3 sequences, under 15% of which are singletons. The sample was PBMCs or a T cell subset sorted from them (not recorded which). The receptors stem from an adult woman who had mild COVID-19 (a few samples of this study predate the infection). Cell type and time point are not known. The CDR3 runs from the conserved cysteine through the conserved F or W. Each record gives: J gene, V gene, clone size, D gene, CDR3 protein, CDR3 DNA. The D gene is left open where the match is weak. Some rows have no size entry. The others give once, few or many, or a class for an expanded clone.

TRBJ1-1 | TRBV6-6 | NA | TRBD1 | CASSYNRGIEAFF | TGTGCCAGCAGTTATAACAGGGGGATTGAAGCTTTCTTT
TRBJ2-7 | TRBV7-6 | few | NA | CASSSEAGLNEQYF | TGTGCCAGCAGCTCCGAGGCGGGCCTGAACGAGCAGTACTTC
TRBJ1-4 | TRBV7-9 | NA | TRBD1 | CASTDRGNEKLFF | TGTGCCAGCACGGACAGGGGGAATGAAAAACTGTTTTTT
TRBJ2-6 | TRBV5-1 | few | NA | CASSWDPLQEAGANVLTF | TGCGCCAGCAGCTGGGACCCCCTCCAGGAGGCTGGGGCCAACGTCCTGACTTTC
TRBJ1-2 | TRBV29-1 | NA | NA | CSVSQGFVDGYTF | TGCAGCGTTTCTCAGGGATTTGTGGATGGCTACACCTTC
TRBJ1-3 | TRBV5-6 | few | NA | CASSLVGDNSGNTIYF | TGTGCCAGCAGCTTGGTAGGGGATAACAGCGGAAACACCATATATTTT
TRBJ2-2 | TRBV7-9 | many | NA | CASSLPTGETGELFF | TGTGCCAGCAGCTTACCAACGGGGGAAACCGGGGAGCTGTTTTTT
TRBJ2-3 | TRBV4-1 | few | TRBD1 | CASMGEGAGTDTQYF | TGCGCCAGCATGGGTGAGGGGGCGGGCACAGATACGCAGTATTTT
TRBJ2-3 | TRBV7-6 | NA | NA | CASSPGRTDTQYF | TGTGCCAGCAGCCCAGGACGTACGGATACGCAGTATTTT
TRBJ2-3 | TRBV7-3 | few | NA | CASWGIGGLTDTQYF | TGTGCCAGCTGGGGGATCGGGGGGCTCACAGATACGCAGTATTTT
TRBJ2-5 | TRBV5-6 | few | NA | CASSLGAHGGETQYF | TGTGCCAGCAGCCTGGGGGCACACGGAGGGGAGACCCAGTACTTC
TRBJ2-5 | TRBV7-2 | NA | TRBD2 | CASSFRTSRETQYF | TGTGCCAGCAGCTTCCGGACTAGCAGAGAGACCCAGTACTTC
TRBJ2-7 | TRBV7-9 | NA | NA | CASSLSRERLYEQYF | TGTGCCAGCAGCTTATCACGGGAACGTTTATACGAGCAGTACTTC
TRBJ2-7 | TRBV13 | few | TRBD1 | CASSLATGDNEQYF | TGTGCCAGCAGCTTAGCAACAGGGGACAACGAGCAGTACTTC
TRBJ2-2 | TRBV4-3 | few | NA | CASSQDRGNGELFF | TGCGCCAGCAGCCAAGATAGGGGGAACGGGGAGCTGTTTTTT
TRBJ2-7 | TRBV6-2/TRBV6-3 | few | TRBD2 | CASSIGLAGEQYF | TGTGCCAGCAGTATCGGACTAGCGGGCGAGCAGTACTTC
TRBJ2-5 | TRBV25-1 | many | TRBD2 | CASSVAGAQETQYF | TGTGCCAGCAGTGTGGCGGGAGCCCAAGAGACCCAGTACTTC
TRBJ2-3 | TRBV12-3/TRBV12-4 | few | NA | CASSLALAEGLSTDTQYF | TGTGCCAGCAGTTTAGCGTTAGCGGAAGGACTTAGCACAGATACGCAGTATTTT
TRBJ1-4 | TRBV2 | NA | TRBD1 | CASSEWGQGGFAEKLFF | TGTGCCAGCAGTGAATGGGGGCAGGGGGGGTTTGCTGAAAAACTGTTTTTT
TRBJ1-2 | TRBV11-2 | NA | NA | CASSTQAGYTF | TGTGCCAGCAGCACCCAGGCTGGCTACACCTTC
TRBJ2-1 | TRBV9 | few | NA | CASSVDGIGNEQFF | TGTGCCAGCAGCGTAGACGGTATAGGGAATGAGCAGTTCTTC
TRBJ2-2 | TRBV27 | few | NA | CASRNTGELFF | TGTGCCAGCAGGAACACCGGGGAGCTGTTTTTT
TRBJ1-4 | TRBV7-9 | few | NA | CASSVGAREDEKLFF | TGTGCCAGCAGCGTCGGGGCAAGGGAGGATGAAAAACTGTTTTTT
TRBJ1-1 | TRBV18 | few | NA | CASSPGRTNEAFF | TGTGCCAGCTCGCCCGGAAGGACCAATGAAGCTTTCTTT
TRBJ2-3 | TRBV20-1 | NA | TRBD1 | CSARQGVTDTQYF | TGCAGTGCTAGACAGGGGGTTACAGATACGCAGTATTTT
TRBJ2-3 | TRBV29-1 | few | TRBD1 | CSVPAQDRGGDTQYF | TGCAGCGTGCCCGCCCAGGACAGGGGAGGAGATACGCAGTATTTT
TRBJ2-3 | TRBV2 | few | TRBD2 | CASRDRLAGASTDTQYF | TGTGCCAGCAGGGACCGACTAGCGGGGGCTAGCACAGATACGCAGTATTTT
TRBJ2-7 | TRBV6-5 | NA | NA | CASSYGAPYEQYF | TGTGCCAGCAGTTACGGCGCCCCCTACGAGCAGTACTTC
TRBJ1-2 | TRBV4-1 | few | TRBD1 | CASSQGQGGYGYTF | TGCGCCAGCAGCCAGGGACAGGGGGGCTATGGCTACACCTTC
TRBJ1-5 | TRBV9 | few | NA | CASSGTSGGQPQHF | TGTGCCAGCAGCGGGACTTCGGGCGGTCAGCCCCAGCATTTT
TRBJ2-1 | TRBV4-3 | few | NA | CASSQGRASASHEQFF | TGCGCCAGCAGCCAAGGCCGGGCATCGGCCAGTCATGAGCAGTTCTTC
TRBJ2-3 | TRBV7-9 | NA | TRBD2 | CASSLPIAGGDTDTQYF | TGTGCCAGCAGCTTACCGATAGCGGGGGGCGACACAGATACGCAGTATTTT
TRBJ2-1 | TRBV24-1 | NA | NA | CATSDLDSTLNYNEQFF | TGTGCCACCAGTGACCTGGACTCAACCTTAAATTACAATGAGCAGTTCTTC
TRBJ2-7 | TRBV4-1 | NA | TRBD2 | CASSQGLAVDEQYF | TGCGCCAGCAGCCAGGGGCTAGCGGTCGACGAGCAGTACTTC
TRBJ2-3 | TRBV7-8 | NA | TRBD2 | CASSLSSGGADSDTQYF | TGTGCCAGCAGCTTATCTAGCGGGGGGGCCGACTCGGATACGCAGTATTTT
TRBJ1-2 | TRBV6-2/TRBV6-3 | NA | NA | CASSAGRLYGYTF | TGTGCCAGCAGTGCGGGACGGCTCTATGGCTACACCTTC
TRBJ1-1 | TRBV15 | NA | NA | CATSRDLRTPNTEAFF | TGTGCCACCAGCAGAGATCTGCGGACACCGAACACTGAAGCTTTCTTT
TRBJ1-3 | TRBV4-1 | NA | NA | CASSHNGLAGNTIYF | TGCGCCAGCAGCCATAATGGGTTAGCTGGAAACACCATATATTTT
TRBJ2-5 | TRBV11-2 | few | NA | CASSLFGARGLKETQYF | TGTGCCAGCAGCTTATTCGGGGCCCGAGGCCTCAAAGAGACCCAGTACTTC
TRBJ2-1 | TRBV3-1 | few | NA | CASSRLDSGPTNEQFF | TGTGCCAGCAGCCGACTGGACTCGGGACCGACGAATGAGCAGTTCTTC
TRBJ1-1 | TRBV13 | NA | NA | CASSHTGWTEAFF | TGTGCCAGCAGCCACACAGGGTGGACTGAAGCTTTCTTT
TRBJ1-1 | TRBV5-4 | NA | NA | CASSLATAEAFF | TGTGCCAGCAGCTTGGCTACAGCTGAAGCTTTCTTT
TRBJ2-7 | TRBV20-1 | few | NA | CSATQRREGRYYEQYF | TGCAGTGCTACCCAACGAAGGGAAGGACGGTACTACGAGCAGTACTTC
TRBJ2-1 | TRBV6-6 | few | NA | CASSAGESYNEQFF | TGTGCCAGCAGCGCAGGGGAATCCTACAATGAGCAGTTCTTC
TRBJ1-5 | TRBV5-6 | NA | NA | CASSAPHRGVGNQPQHF | TGTGCCAGCTCTGCCCCCCATAGGGGGGTAGGCAATCAGCCCCAGCATTTT
TRBJ2-5 | TRBV7-8 | few | TRBD2 | CASSPREAETQYF | TGTGCCAGCAGCCCCCGGGAGGCGGAGACCCAGTACTTC
TRBJ2-7 | TRBV15 | NA | NA | CATSTGGEGLSEQYF | TGTGCCACCAGCACGGGCGGGGAAGGGCTAAGCGAGCAGTACTTC
TRBJ1-1 | TRBV29-1 | NA | NA | CSVERGGTEAFF | TGCAGCGTTGAAAGGGGTGGCACTGAAGCTTTCTTT
TRBJ1-1 | TRBV19 | few | NA | CASTLGRYMNTEAFF | TGTGCCAGCACTCTGGGACGGTACATGAACACTGAAGCTTTCTTT
TRBJ2-1 | TRBV7-6 | few | TRBD2 | CASSLMTSGTYNEQFF | TGTGCCAGCAGCTTAATGACTAGCGGGACTTACAATGAGCAGTTCTTC
TRBJ1-1 | TRBV5-1 | NA | NA | CASSFRGPSTEAFF | TGCGCCAGCAGCTTCAGGGGCCCAAGTACTGAAGCTTTCTTT
TRBJ2-2 | TRBV29-1 | NA | NA | CSVEGLVGQGYTGELFF | TGCAGCGTTGAAGGCCTCGTTGGGCAGGGGTACACCGGGGAGCTGTTTTTT
TRBJ2-7 | TRBV12-3/TRBV12-4 | many | NA | CASSFAGSYEQYF | TGTGCCAGCAGTTTTGCGGGATCCTACGAGCAGTACTTC
TRBJ2-5 | TRBV20-1 | few | NA | CSARDRGHPSETQYF | TGCAGTGCTAGAGATCGTGGACACCCCTCGGAGACCCAGTACTTC
TRBJ2-5 | TRBV7-9 | few | TRBD2 | CASSFSGGGQETQYF | TGTGCCAGCAGCTTTAGCGGGGGAGGCCAAGAGACCCAGTACTTC